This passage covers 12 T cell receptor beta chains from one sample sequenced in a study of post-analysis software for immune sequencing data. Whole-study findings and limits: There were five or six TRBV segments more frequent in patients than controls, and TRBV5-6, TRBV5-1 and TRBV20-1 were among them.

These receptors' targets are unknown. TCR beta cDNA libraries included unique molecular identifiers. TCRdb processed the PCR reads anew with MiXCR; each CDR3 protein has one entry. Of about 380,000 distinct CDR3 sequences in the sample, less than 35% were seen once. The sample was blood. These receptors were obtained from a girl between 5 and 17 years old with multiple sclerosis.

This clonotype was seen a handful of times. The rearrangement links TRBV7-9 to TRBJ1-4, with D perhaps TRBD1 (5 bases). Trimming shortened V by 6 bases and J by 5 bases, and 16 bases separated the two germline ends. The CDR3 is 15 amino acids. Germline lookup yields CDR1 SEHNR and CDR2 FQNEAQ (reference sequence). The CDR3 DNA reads TGTGCCAGCAGTCGGTCCAGGGTACTCAATGAAAAACTGTTTTTT. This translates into CASSRSRVLNEKLFF.

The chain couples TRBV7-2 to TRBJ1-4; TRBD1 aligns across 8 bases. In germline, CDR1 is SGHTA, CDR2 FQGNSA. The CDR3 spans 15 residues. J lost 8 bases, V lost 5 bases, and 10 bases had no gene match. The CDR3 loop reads CASSDRGGVGEKLFF. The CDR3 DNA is TGTGCCAGCAGCGACAGGGGAGGGGTCGGGGAAAAACTGTTTTTT.

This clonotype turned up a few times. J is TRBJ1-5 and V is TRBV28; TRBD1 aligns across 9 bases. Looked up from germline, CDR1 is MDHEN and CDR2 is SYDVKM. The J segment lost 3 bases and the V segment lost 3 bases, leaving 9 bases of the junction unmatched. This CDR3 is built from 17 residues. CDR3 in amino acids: CASSFRTGTGFNQPQHF. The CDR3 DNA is TGTGCCAGCAGTTTCCGGACCGGGACAGGGTTCAATCAGCCCCAGCATTTT.

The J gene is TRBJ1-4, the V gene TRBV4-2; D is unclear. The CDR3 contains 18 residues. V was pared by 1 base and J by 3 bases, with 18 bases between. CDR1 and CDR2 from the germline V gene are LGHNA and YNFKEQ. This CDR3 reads CASSQVDSPWAANEKLFF. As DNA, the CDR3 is TGTGCCAGCAGCCAAGTTGACTCGCCGTGGGCCGCTAATGAAAAACTGTTTTTT.

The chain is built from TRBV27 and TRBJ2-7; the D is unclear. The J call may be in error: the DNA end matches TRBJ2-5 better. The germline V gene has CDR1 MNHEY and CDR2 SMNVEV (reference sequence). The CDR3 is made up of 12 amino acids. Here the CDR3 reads CASSRPRETQYF. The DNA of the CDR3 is TGTGCCAGCAGTCGGCCAAGAGAGACCCAGTACTTC.

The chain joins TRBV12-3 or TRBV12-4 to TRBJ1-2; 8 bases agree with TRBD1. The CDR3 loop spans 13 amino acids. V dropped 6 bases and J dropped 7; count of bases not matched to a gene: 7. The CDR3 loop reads CASSLTGDGGYTF. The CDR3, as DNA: TGTGCCAGCAGCCTGACAGGGGACGGTGGCTACACCTTC.

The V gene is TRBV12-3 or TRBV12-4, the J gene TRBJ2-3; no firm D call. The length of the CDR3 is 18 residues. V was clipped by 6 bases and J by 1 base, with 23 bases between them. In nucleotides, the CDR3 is TGTGCCAGCAGCCTAGGAAGCCCCCTACATTATGGCACAGATACGCAGTATTTT. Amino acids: CASSLGSPLHYGTDTQYF.

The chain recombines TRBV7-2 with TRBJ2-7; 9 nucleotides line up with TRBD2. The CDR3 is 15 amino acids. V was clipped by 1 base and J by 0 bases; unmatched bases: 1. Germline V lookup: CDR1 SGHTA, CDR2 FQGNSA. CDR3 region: CASSLERGASYEQYF. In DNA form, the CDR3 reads TGTGCCAGCAGCTTAGAGCGGGGGGCCTCCTACGAGCAGTACTTC.

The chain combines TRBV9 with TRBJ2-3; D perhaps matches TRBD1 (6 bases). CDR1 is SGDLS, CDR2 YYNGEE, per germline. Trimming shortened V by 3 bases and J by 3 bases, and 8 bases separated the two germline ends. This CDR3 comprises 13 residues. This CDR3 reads CASSAQGTDTQYF. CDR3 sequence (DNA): TGTGCCAGCAGCGCCCAGGGGACAGATACGCAGTATTTT. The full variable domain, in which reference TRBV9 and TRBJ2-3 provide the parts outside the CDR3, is DSGVTQTPKHLITATGQRVTLRCSPRSGDLSVYWYQQSLDQGLQFLIQYYNGEERAKGNILERFSAQQFPDLHSELNLSSLELGDSALYFCASSAQGTDTQYFGPGTRLTVL.

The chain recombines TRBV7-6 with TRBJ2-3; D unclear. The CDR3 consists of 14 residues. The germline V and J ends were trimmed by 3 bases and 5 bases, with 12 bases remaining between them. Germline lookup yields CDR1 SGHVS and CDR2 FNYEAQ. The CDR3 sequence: CASSFLRVGDTQYF. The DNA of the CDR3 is TGTGCCAGCAGCTTCCTTAGGGTGGGAGATACGCAGTATTTT.

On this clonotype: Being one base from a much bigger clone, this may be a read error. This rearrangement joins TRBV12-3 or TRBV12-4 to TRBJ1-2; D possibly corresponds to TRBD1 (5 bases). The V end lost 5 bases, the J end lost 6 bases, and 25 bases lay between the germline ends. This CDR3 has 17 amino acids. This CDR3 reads CASSPGGALRKAHGYTF. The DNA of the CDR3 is TGTGCCAGCAGTCCTGGTGGGGCCCTGAGGAAGGCGCATGGCTACACCTTC.

The CDR3 loop is CAISEMGGTEAFF. For the CDR3, the DNA is TGTGCCATCAGTGAGATGGGCGGCACTGAAGCTTTCTTT. V gene TRBV10-3 combines with J gene TRBJ1-1, with D uncertain. V lost 2 bases, J lost 4 bases, and 8 bases lay in between. This CDR3 region has 13 residues. Germline assignment: CDR1 ENHRY and CDR2 SYGVKD.